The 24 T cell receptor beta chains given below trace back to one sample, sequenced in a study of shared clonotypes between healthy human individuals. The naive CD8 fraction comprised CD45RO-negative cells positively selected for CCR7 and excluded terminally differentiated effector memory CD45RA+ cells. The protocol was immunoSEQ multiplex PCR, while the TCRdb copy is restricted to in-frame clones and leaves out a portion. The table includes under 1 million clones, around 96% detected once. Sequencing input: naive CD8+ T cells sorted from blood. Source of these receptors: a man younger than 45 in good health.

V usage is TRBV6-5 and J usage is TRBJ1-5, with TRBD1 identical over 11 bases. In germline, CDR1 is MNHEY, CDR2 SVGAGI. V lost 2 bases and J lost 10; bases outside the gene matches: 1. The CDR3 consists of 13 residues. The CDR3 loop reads CASSYGQGAPQHF. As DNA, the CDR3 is TGTGCCAGCAGTTACGGACAGGGGGCTCCCCAGCATTTT.

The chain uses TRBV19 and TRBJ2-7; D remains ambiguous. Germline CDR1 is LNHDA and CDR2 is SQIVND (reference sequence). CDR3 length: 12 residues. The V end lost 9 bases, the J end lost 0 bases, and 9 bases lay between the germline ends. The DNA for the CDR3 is TGTGCCAGCAGTCGGAGCTCCTACGAGCAGTACTTC. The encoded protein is CASSRSSYEQYF. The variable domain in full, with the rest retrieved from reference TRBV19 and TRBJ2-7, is DGGITQSPKYLFRKEGQNVTLSCEQNLNHDAMYWYRQDPGQGLRLIYYSQIVNDFQKGDIAEGYSVSREKKESFPLTVTSAQKNPTAFYLCASSRSSYEQYFGPGTRLTVT.

In nucleotides, the CDR3 is TGTGCCAGCAGTCCGACCGGGACTAGCGACCAAGAGACCCAGTACTTC. It yields the protein CASSPTGTSDQETQYF. This chain joins TRBV28 and TRBJ2-5, with 10 positions matching TRBD2. From germline, CDR1 is MDHEN and CDR2 SYDVKM. V was pared by 5 bases and J by 0 bases, with 6 bases of the junction left unmatched. CDR3 size: 16 residues.

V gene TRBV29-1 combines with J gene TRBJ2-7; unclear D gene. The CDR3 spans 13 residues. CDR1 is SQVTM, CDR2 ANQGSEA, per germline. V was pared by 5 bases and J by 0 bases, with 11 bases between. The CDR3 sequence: CSVMQASSYEQYF. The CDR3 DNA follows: TGCAGCGTTATGCAGGCGAGCTCCTACGAGCAGTACTTC.

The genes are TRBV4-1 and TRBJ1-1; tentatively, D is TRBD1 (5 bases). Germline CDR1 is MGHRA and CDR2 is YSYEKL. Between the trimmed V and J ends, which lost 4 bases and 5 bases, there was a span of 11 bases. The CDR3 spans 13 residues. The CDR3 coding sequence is TGCGCCAGCAGCCTCCCGGGGGGGACTGAAGCTTTCTTT. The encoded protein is CASSLPGGTEAFF.

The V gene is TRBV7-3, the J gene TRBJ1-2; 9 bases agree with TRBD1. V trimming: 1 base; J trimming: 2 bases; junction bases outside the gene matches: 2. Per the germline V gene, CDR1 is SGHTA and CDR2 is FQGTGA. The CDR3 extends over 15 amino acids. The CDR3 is CASSLSGTGNYGYTF. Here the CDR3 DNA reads TGTGCCAGCAGCTTAAGTGGGACAGGGAACTATGGCTACACCTTC.

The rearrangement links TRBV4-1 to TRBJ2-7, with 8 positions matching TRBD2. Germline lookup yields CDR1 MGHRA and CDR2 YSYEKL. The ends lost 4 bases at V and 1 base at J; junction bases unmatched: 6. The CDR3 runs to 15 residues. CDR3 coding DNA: TGCGCCAGCAGCCCTGGACTAGCCTCGTCCTACGAGCAGTACTTC. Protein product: CASSPGLASSYEQYF.

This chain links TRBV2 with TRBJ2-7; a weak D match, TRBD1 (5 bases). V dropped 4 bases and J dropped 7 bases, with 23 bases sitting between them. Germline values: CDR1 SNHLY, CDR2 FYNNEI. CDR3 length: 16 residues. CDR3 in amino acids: CASSGQSRRIHGEQYF. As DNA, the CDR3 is TGTGCCAGCAGTGGACAGAGTAGGCGGATACACGGGGAGCAGTACTTC.

CDR3 region: CASNTGHTQYF. DNA for the CDR3: TGTGCCAGCAATACGGGCCATACGCAGTATTTT. This sequence joins TRBV28 and TRBJ2-3, with D unresolved. The germline V and J ends were trimmed by 7 bases and 7 bases, with 9 bases remaining between them. The V gene's germline CDR1 is MDHEN and CDR2 SYDVKM. This CDR3 contains 11 residues.

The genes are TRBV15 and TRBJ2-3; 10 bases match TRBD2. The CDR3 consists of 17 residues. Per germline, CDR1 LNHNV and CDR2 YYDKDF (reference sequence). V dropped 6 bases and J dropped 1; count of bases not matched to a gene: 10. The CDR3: CATSSPSGRGRTDTQYF. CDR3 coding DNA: TGTGCCACCAGTTCTCCTAGCGGGAGAGGGCGCACAGATACGCAGTATTTT.

This CDR3 reads CASSLGQGVRETQYF. CDR3 in DNA: TGTGCCAGCAGCCTCGGACAGGGGGTAAGGGAGACCCAGTACTTC. The chain recombines TRBV5-5 with TRBJ2-5, with TRBD1 matching over 10 bases. J gave up 5 bases and V 4 bases, and 8 bases lay outside the gene matches. The CDR3 runs 15 residues. Germline V gene sequence: CDR1 SGHKS, CDR2 YYEKEE (reference sequence).

The CDR3 DNA is TGTGCCAGCAGCTTAGAGTCCTTGTATGAGCAGTTCTTC. It encodes CASSLESLYEQFF. The rearrangement uses TRBV7-2 and TRBJ2-1; no clear D. Germline CDR1 and CDR2: SGHTA and FQGNSA. The CDR3 length is 13 residues. V shed 1 base and J shed 8 bases, with 9 bases lying between them.

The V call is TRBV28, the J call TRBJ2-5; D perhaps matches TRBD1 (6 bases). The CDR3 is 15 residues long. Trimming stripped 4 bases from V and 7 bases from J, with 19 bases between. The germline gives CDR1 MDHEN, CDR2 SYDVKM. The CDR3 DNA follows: TGTGCCAGCAGTTCAAGGACAAGACCCAGGGGGACCCAGTACTTC. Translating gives CASSSRTRPRGTQYF.

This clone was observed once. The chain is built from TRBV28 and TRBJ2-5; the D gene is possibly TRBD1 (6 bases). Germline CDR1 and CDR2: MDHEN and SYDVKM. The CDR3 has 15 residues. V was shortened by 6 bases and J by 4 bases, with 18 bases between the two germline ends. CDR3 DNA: TGTGCCAGCAGCGACGGACAGACACTGGGAGAGACCCAGTACTTC. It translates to CASSDGQTLGETQYF.

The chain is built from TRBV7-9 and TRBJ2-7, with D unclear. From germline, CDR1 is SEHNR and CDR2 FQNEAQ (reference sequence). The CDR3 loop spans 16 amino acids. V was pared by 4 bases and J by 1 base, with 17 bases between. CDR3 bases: TGTGCCAGCAGCTCCTCCCAACCCCGCAGTTCCTACGAGCAGTACTTC. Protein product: CASSSSQPRSSYEQYF.

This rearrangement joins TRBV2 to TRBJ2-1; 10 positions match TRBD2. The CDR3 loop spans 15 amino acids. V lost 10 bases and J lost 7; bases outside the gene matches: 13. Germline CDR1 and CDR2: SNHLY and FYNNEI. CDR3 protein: CAIPGLASNLNEQFF. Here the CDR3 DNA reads TGTGCCATACCGGGACTAGCGTCAAATCTTAATGAGCAGTTCTTC.

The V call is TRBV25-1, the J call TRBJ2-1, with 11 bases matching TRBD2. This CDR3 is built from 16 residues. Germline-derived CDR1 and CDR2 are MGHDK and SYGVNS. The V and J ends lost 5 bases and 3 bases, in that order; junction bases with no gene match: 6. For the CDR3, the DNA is TGTGCCAGCAGTTTTCCCGGACTAGCGGGCTACAATGAGCAGTTCTTC. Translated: CASSFPGLAGYNEQFF.

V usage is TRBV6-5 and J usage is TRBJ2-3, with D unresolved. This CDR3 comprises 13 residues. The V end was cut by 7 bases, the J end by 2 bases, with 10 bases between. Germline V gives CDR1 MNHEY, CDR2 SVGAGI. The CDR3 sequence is CASNSGPTDTQYF. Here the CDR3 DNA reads TGTGCCAGCAATTCCGGGCCCACAGATACGCAGTATTTT.

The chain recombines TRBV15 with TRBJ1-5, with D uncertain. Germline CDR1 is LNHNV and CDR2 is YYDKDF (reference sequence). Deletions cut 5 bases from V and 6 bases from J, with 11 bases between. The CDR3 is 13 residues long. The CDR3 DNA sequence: TGTGCCACCAGCGCGGAAAATCCTCAGCCCCAGCATTTT. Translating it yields CATSAENPQPQHF.

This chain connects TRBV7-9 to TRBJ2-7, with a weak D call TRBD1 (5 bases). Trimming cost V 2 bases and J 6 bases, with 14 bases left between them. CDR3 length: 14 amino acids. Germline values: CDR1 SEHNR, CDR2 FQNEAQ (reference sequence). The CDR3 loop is CASSLPQALGEQYF. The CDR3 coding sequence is TGTGCCAGCAGCTTACCACAGGCACTTGGCGAGCAGTACTTC.

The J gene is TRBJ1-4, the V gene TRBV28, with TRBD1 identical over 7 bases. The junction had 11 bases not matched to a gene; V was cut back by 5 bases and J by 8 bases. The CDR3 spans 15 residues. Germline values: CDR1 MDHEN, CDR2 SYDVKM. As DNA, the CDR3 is TGTGCCAGCAGTGCATTGACAGGGATGGGAGAAAAACTGTTTTTT. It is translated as CASSALTGMGEKLFF.

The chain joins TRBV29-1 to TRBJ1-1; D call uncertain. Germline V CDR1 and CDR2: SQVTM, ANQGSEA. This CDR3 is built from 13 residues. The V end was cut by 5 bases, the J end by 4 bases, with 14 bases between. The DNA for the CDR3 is TGCAGCGTTCAGGACGCGACGAGCACTGAAGCTTTCTTT. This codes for CSVQDATSTEAFF.

CDR3 DNA sequence: TGTGCCTGGAGTGACGTTGGAAACACCATATATTTT. As protein: CAWSDVGNTIYF. V and J are TRBV30 and TRBJ1-3; D ambiguous. Germline V lookup: CDR1 GTSNPN, CDR2 SVGIG (reference sequence). The germline V and J ends were trimmed by 1 base and 3 bases, with 4 bases remaining between them. The CDR3 runs 12 residues. Full variable domain (rest looked up from reference TRBV30 and TRBJ1-3): SQTIHQWPATLVQPVGSPLSLECTVEGTSNPNLYWYRQAAGRGLQLLFYSVGIGQISSEVPQNLSASRPQDRQFILSSKKLLLSDSGFYLCAWSDVGNTIYFGEGSWLTVV.

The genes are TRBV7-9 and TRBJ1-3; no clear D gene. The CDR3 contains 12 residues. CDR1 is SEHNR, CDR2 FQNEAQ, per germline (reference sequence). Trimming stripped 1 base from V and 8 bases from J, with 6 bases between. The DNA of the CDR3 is TGTGCCAGCAGCTTAGTGACCTACACCATATATTTT. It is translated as CASSLVTYTIYF. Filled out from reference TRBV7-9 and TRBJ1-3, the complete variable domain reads DTGVSQNPRHKITKRGQNVTFRCDPISEHNRLYWYRQTLGQGPEFLTYFQNEAQLEKSRLLSDRFSAERPKGSFSTLEIQRTEQGDSAMYLCASSLVTYTIYFGEGSWLTVV.